One and the same sample provided the 8 T cell receptor beta chains below, sequenced in a study of long-term antiretroviral therapy in people with HIV. The assay used was immunoSEQ (version v3.0), run at survey level. The assay was immunoSEQ multiplex PCR, and TCRdb's table has in-frame clones only and misses some. The profile shows tens of thousands of clones, roughly 83% of them singletons. The sample was unsorted PBMCs, taken just over 4.2 years after starting antiretroviral therapy. These receptor sequences come from a man younger than 45 with HIV.

The V gene is TRBV5-4, the J gene TRBJ2-7; the D is unclear. Trimming cost V 0 bases and J 4 bases, with 8 bases left between them. Germline lookup yields CDR1 SGHNT and CDR2 YYREEE (reference sequence). The CDR3 extends over 13 amino acids. The DNA for the CDR3 is TGTGCCAGCAGCTTGGATTTCACTTACGAGCAGTACTTC. It translates to CASSLDFTYEQYF.

The J gene is TRBJ1-2, the V gene TRBV29-1, with D perhaps TRBD1 (5 bases). The CDR3 is 12 residues long. Trimming pared 4 bases from V and 4 bases from J, leaving 10 bases between. Germline V gives CDR1 SQVTM, CDR2 ANQGSEA. The CDR3 protein is CSVAGDVYGYTF. In DNA, the CDR3 is TGCAGCGTTGCTGGGGACGTCTATGGCTACACCTTC.

J is TRBJ2-7 and V is TRBV6-6, with unresolved D. CDR3 length: 13 amino acids. Trimming took off 6 bases at V and 2 bases at J, with 11 bases between the two ends. CDR1 and CDR2 from the germline V gene are MNHNY and SVGAGI (reference sequence). The CDR3 DNA sequence: TGTGCCAGCAGCACTCCGGACGCCTACGAGCAGTACTTC. Encoded protein: CASSTPDAYEQYF.

The chain has TRBV2 and TRBJ1-2; D call uncertain. Deletions cut 8 bases from V and 0 bases from J, with 10 bases between. CDR1 is SNHLY and CDR2 is FYNNEI in the germline V gene. This CDR3 has 13 amino acids. The CDR3 region has the DNA TGTGCCAGCGAGGCAGAATCTAACTATGGCTACACCTTC. It codes for CASEAESNYGYTF.

The sample holds one count of this clone. The V and J genes are TRBV19 and TRBJ1-6, with 8 nucleotides matching TRBD1. Germline V CDR1 and CDR2: LNHDA, SQIVND (reference sequence). The CDR3 covers 13 residues. V lost 5 bases and J lost 10; bases outside the gene matches: 4. This chain's CDR3 is CASSAQGESPLHF. In DNA form, the CDR3 reads TGTGCCAGTAGTGCACAGGGGGAGTCACCCCTCCACTTT. The entire variable domain, with the rest obtained from reference TRBV19 and TRBJ1-6, is as follows: DGGITQSPKYLFRKEGQNVTLSCEQNLNHDAMYWYRQDPGQGLRLIYYSQIVNDFQKGDIAEGYSVSREKKESFPLTVTSAQKNPTAFYLCASSAQGESPLHFGNGTRLTVT.

This chain uses TRBV2 with TRBJ1-3; tentatively, D is TRBD1 (6 bases). Germline CDR1 and CDR2: SNHLY and FYNNEI. This CDR3 has 14 amino acids. With 5 bases removed from V and 2 bases from J, the gap between germline ends came to 10 bases. CDR3 nucleotide sequence: TGTGCCAGCAGTTTCAGGGGAACTGGAAACACCATATATTTT. Translated, it gives CASSFRGTGNTIYF.

The chain joins TRBV5-6 to TRBJ1-1; 10 bases fit TRBD1. Germline V CDR1 and CDR2: SGHDT, YYEEEE. The CDR3 is 14 residues long. V gave up 4 bases and J gave up 4 bases; unmatched junction bases: 4. The CDR3 DNA is TGTGCCAGCAGCCGGGACAGGGGCGTCACTGAAGCTTTCTTT. It is translated as CASSRDRGVTEAFF.

The V and J genes are TRBV18 and TRBJ1-5; D is undetermined. Trimming stripped 3 bases from V and 5 bases from J, with 17 bases between. Per the germline V gene, CDR1 is KGHSH and CDR2 is LQKENI. The CDR3 has 16 residues. The DNA of the CDR3 is TGTGCCAGCTCACCCAAGGGCGGAGAGGAGTATCAGCCCCAGCATTTT. Protein: CASSPKGGEEYQPQHF.